This T cell receptor (beta chain) was recorded in a study of T cell responses to AZD1222 COVID-19 vaccine. Study conclusions and caveats: Rises in breadth and depth of Spike-specific TCRs came after two AZD1222 doses. At baseline, just a handful of AZD1222 recipients tested seropositive.

About this clone: The antigen remains undetermined.

Germline V lookup: CDR1 SGHTS, CDR2 YDEGEE. The CDR3 runs to 14 residues. The V end was cut by 0 bases, the J end by 0 bases, with 1 base between. Sequenced by immunoSEQ multiplex PCR; TCRdb stores in-frame clones only, minus some. The table lists 80,000 to 85,000 clones, approximately 90% of them singletons. This TCR was sampled from an adult who received the AZD1222 COVID-19 vaccine. This material consisted of peripheral blood, taken 28 days after the second AZD1222 dose. This chain joins TRBV5-8 and TRBJ2-6; no definite D call. The CDR3, as DNA: TGTGCCAGCAGCTTGGCCTCTGGGGCCAACGTCCTGACTTTC. Translated, it gives CASSLASGANVLTF.